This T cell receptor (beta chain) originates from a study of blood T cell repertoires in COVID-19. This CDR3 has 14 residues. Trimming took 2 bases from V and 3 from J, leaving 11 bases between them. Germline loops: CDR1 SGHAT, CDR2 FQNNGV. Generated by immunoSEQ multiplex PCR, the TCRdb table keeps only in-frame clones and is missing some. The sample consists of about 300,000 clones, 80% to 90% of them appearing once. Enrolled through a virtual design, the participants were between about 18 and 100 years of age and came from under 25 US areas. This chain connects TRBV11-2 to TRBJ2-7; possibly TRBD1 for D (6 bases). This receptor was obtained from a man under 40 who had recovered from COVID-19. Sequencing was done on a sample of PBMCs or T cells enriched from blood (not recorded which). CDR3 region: CASSLSGAGYEQYF. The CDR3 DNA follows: TGTGCCAGCAGCTTATCAGGGGCCGGCTACGAGCAGTACTTC. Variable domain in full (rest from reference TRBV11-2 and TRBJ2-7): EAGVAQSPRYKIIEKRQSVAFWCNPISGHATLYWYQQILGQGPKLLIQFQNNGVVDDSQLPKDRFSAERLKGVDSTLKIQPAKLEDSAVYLCASSLSGAGYEQYFGPGTRLTVT.